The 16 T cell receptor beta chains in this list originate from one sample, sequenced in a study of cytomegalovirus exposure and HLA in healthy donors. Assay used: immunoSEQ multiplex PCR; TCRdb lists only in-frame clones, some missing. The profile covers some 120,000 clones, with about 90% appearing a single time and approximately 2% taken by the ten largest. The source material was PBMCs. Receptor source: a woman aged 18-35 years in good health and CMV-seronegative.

CDR3 in amino acids: CASSPGLASEQFF. The CDR3 coding sequence is TGCGCCAGCAGCCCGGGACTAGCGAGTGAGCAGTTCTTC. The gene calls are TRBV10-2 and TRBJ2-1; 10 positions match TRBD2. CDR1 is WSHSY and CDR2 is SAAADI in the germline V gene. The length of the CDR3 is 13 residues. V lost 6 bases and J lost 9; bases outside the gene matches: 5.

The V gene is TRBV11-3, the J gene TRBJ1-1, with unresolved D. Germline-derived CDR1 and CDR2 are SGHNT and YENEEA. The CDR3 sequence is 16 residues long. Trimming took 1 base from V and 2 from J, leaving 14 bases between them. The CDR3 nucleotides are TGTGCCAGCAGCTTAGGTGGCGGGCGGTCAAACACTGAAGCTTTCTTT. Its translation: CASSLGGGRSNTEAFF.

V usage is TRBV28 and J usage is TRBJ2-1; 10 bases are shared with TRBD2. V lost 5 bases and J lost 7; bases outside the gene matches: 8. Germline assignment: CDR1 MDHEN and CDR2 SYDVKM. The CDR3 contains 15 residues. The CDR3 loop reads CASSTLAGGGNEQFF. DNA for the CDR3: TGTGCCAGCAGTACTTTAGCGGGAGGAGGAAATGAGCAGTTCTTC.

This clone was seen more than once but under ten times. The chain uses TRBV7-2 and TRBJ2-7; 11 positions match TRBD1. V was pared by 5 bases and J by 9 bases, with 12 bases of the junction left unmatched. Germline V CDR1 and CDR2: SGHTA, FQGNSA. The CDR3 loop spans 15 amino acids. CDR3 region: CASSPWTGGVLGQYF. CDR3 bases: TGTGCCAGCAGCCCTTGGACAGGGGGCGTTTTGGGGCAGTACTTC.

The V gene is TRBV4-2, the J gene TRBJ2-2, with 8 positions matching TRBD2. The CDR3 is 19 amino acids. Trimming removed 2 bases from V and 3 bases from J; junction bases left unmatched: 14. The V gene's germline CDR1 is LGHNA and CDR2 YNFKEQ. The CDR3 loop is CASSQYGLGLVSHTGELFF. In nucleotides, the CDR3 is TGTGCCAGCAGCCAATATGGTCTGGGACTAGTGTCCCACACCGGGGAGCTGTTTTTT.

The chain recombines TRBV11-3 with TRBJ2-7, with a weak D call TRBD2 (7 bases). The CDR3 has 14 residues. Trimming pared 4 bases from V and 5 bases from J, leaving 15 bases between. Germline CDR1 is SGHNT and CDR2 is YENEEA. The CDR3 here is CASSSQGGVNEQYF. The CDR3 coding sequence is TGTGCCAGCAGCTCACAAGGGGGGGTCAACGAGCAGTACTTC.

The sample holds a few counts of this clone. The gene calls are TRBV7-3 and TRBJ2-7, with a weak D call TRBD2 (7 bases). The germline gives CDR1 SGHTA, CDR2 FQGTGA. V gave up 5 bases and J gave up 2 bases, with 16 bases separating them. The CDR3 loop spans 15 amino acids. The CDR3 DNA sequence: TGTGCCAGCAGCCCGTACGGCGGGGGCACCTACGAGCAGTACTTC. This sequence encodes CASSPYGGGTYEQYF.

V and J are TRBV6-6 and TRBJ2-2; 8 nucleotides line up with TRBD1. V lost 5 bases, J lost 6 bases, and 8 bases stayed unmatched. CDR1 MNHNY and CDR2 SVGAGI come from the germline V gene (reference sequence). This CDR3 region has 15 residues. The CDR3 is CASSKPGQASGELFF. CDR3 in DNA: TGTGCCAGCAGTAAACCGGGACAGGCATCCGGGGAGCTGTTTTTT.

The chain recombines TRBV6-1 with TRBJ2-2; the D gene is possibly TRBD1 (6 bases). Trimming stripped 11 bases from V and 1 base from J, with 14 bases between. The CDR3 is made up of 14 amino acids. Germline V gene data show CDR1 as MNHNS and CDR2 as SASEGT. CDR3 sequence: CAGTGTRNTGELFF. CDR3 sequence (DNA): TGTGCCGGAACCGGGACAAGGAACACCGGGGAGCTGTTTTTT.

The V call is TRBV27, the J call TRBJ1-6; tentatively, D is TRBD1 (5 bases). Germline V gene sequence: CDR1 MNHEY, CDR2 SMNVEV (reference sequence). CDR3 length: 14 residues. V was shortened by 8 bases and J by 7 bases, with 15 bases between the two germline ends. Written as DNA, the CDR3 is TGTGCCAGCCAACAGGTCCCAGGGAATTCACCCCTCCACTTT. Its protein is CASQQVPGNSPLHF.

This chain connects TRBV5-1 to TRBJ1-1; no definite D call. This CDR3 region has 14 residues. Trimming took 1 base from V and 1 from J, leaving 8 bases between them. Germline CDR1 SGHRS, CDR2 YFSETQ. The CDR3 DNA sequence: TGCGCCAGCAGCTTGCGTGAGGGGAACACTGAAGCTTTCTTT. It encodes CASSLREGNTEAFF.

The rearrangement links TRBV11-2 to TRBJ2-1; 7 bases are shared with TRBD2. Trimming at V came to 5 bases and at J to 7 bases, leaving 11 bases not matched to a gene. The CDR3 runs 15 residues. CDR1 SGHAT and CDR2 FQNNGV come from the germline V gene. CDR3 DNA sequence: TGTGCCAGCAGCCCGGGACTAACCCGGGGGAATGAGCAGTTCTTC. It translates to CASSPGLTRGNEQFF.

DNA for the CDR3: TGTGCCAGCAGTTTCCAGGGCGACTATGGCTACACCTTC. Translated, it gives CASSFQGDYGYTF. The chain carries TRBV28 and TRBJ1-2, with D tentatively TRBD1 (5 bases). The V end was cut by 3 bases, the J end by 3 bases, with 8 bases between. The CDR3 is 13 amino acids. Germline CDR1 is MDHEN and CDR2 is SYDVKM.

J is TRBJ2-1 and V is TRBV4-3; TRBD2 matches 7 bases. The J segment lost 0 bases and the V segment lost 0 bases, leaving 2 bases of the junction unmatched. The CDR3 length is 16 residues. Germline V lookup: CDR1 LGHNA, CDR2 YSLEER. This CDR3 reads CASSQDRTSSYNEQFF. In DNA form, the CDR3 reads TGCGCCAGCAGCCAAGATAGGACTAGCTCCTACAATGAGCAGTTCTTC.

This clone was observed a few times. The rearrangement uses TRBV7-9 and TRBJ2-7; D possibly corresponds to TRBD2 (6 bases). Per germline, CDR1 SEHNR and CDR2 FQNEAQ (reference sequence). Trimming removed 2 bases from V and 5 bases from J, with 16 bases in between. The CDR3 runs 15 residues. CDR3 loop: CASSLSQGLRHEQYF. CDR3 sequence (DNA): TGTGCCAGCAGCTTATCCCAGGGACTCAGACACGAGCAGTACTTC. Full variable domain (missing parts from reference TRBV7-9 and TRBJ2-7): DTGVSQNPRHKITKRGQNVTFRCDPISEHNRLYWYRQTLGQGPEFLTYFQNEAQLEKSRLLSDRFSAERPKGSFSTLEIQRTEQGDSAMYLCASSLSQGLRHEQYFGPGTRLTVT.

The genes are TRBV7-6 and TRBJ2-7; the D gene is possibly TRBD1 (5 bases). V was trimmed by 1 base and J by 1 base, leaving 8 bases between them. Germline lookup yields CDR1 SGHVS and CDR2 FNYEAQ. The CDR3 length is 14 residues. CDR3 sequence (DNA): TGTGCCAGCAGCTTAGGACAGCAATCCTACGAGCAGTACTTC. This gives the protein CASSLGQQSYEQYF.